This TCR beta chain was sequenced in a study of read filtering for tumor transcriptome and immune sequencing. Study in general: By R-ISS, stages I, II and III held 8, 16 and 7 patients. IR-seq gave about 3.5 to 11 million TCR reads per sample; RNA-seq gave 85 to 1273.

This library used around 400 ng RNA and molecular barcoded adaptors spanning alpha/delta and beta/gamma chains. One entry per CDR3 protein, called by TCRdb with MiXCR from the reads. The sample holds tens of thousands of distinct CDR3 sequences, 14% seen once. Germline values: CDR1 MDHEN, CDR2 SYDVKM. There are 11 residues in the CDR3. The V gene lost 5 bases and the J gene lost 10 bases, with 9 bases spanning the gap. In the case of this clonotype: This may stem from a read error, because a much larger clone lies one nucleotide away.

Sequences were obtained from a population of CD138-negative cells sorted from bone marrow. The sequence came from a donor aged 40 or over with multiple myeloma. This rearrangement joins TRBV28 to TRBJ2-1; D gene unclear. The CDR3 bases are TGTGCCAGCAGTCCCCAGCAGGAGCAGTTCTTC. Amino acid sequence: CASSPQQEQFF.